The rows below give T cell receptor beta chains drawn from one sample of a study of T cells in localized non-small cell lung cancer. TCRdb keeps only in-frame clones here, not all; method: immunoSEQ multiplex PCR. Of some 51,000 clones in the sample, 80% to 90% were seen once. This sample comprised peripheral blood, obtained before any cancer treatment. The receptors shown here come from a woman aged 40-69 years with stage I lung adenocarcinoma. Both conserved end residues are part of each CDR3. D genes are given only for firm matches. For some rows the clone size is stated as once, few or many, or as a class when expanded; others skip it.

abundance	d_gene	j_gene	v_gene	CDR3nt	CDR3aa
NA	TRBD2	TRBJ2-7	TRBV7-2	TGTGCCAGCAGCTCCCAGCGGGGGGTCTCCTACGAGCAGTACTTC	CASSSQRGVSYEQYF
NA	TRBD1	TRBJ1-3	TRBV7-3	TGTGCCAGCAGCGTTACCGGGACAGGGAGCTCTGGAAACACCATATATTTT	CASSVTGTGSSGNTIYF
NA	TRBD1	TRBJ1-2	TRBV19	TGTGGTGGACAGGGGGCCAATGGCTACACCTTC	CGGQGANGYTF
NA	NA	TRBJ2-7	TRBV2	TGTGCCAGCAAGAGGGACCTAAGCTCCTACGAGCAGTACTTC	CASKRDLSSYEQYF
once	NA	TRBJ1-4	TRBV15	TGTGCCACCAGCAGGACGAGGGAAAAACTGTTTTTT	CATSRTREKLFF
NA	TRBD1	TRBJ1-2	TRBV6-1	TGTGCCAGCAGTGAAGGGACAGGCCTCTATGGCTACACCTTC	CASSEGTGLYGYTF
NA	NA	TRBJ2-7	TRBV19	TGTGCCAGTAGTATTCAGACGCTCGGAGGCGAGCAGTACTTC	CASSIQTLGGEQYF
NA	TRBD1	TRBJ2-3	TRBV27	TGTGCCAGCATAGACAGGGATTTATCAGATACGCAGTATTTT	CASIDRDLSDTQYF
NA	TRBD1	TRBJ2-6	TRBV7-2	TGTGCCAGCAGCAGATCAGGGGGTTTCTCTGGGGCCAACGTCCTGACTTTC	CASSRSGGFSGANVLTF
NA	TRBD1	TRBJ2-5	TRBV7-2	TGTGCCAGCAGCCGAGGACAGGTACGGGAGACCCAGTACTTC	CASSRGQVRETQYF
NA	TRBD2	TRBJ2-3	TRBV5-1	TGCGCCAGCAGCGCTGGGGGGGTTGGAGATACGCAGTATTTT	CASSAGGVGDTQYF
NA	TRBD1	TRBJ1-2	TRBV7-6	TGTGCCAGCAGCTTAGGGGACAGGGCTGATGGCTACACCTTC	CASSLGDRADGYTF
NA	TRBD2	TRBJ2-3	TRBV5-1	TGCGCCAGCAGCCAGGGACTAGCGGGGGGGAGCACAGATACGCAGTATTTT	CASSQGLAGGSTDTQYF
medium-sized	TRBD2	TRBJ2-2	TRBV4-2	TGTGCCAGCAGCCAAGGGGAGGCTAGCGGGGCGCTGAACACCGGGGAGCTGTTTTTT	CASSQGEASGALNTGELFF
NA	NA	TRBJ2-7	TRBV7-2	TGTGCCAGCAGCTTGGCGGGGTCTAGAGGTGAGCAGTACTTC	CASSLAGSRGEQYF
NA	TRBD1	TRBJ1-2	TRBV10-3	TGTGCCTGCTCCAGGCCGGGACAGGGAAAGGCGGATAACTATGGCTACACCTTC	CACSRPGQGKADNYGYTF
NA	TRBD2	TRBJ2-3	TRBV29-1	TGCAGCGCCCGGACTAGCGCGACACCCCGCACAGATACGCAGTATTTT	CSARTSATPRTDTQYF
NA	TRBD2	TRBJ2-1	TRBV15	TGTGCCACCAGCAGAAGACCCGGGACTAGCGGAAACAATGAGCAGTTCTTC	CATSRRPGTSGNNEQFF
NA	TRBD1	TRBJ2-2	TRBV5-8	TGTGCCAGCAGCTTGGTCATTCTACAGGGGTACACCGGGGAGCTGTTTTTT	CASSLVILQGYTGELFF
NA	TRBD2	TRBJ2-3	TRBV11-2	TGTGCCAGCAGCTCAGGACTAGCGGGGGGCCAACTCACAGATACGCAGTATTTT	CASSSGLAGGQLTDTQYF
once	NA	TRBJ1-3	TRBV9	TGTGCCAGCAGCGTACAGGGGTCTATGAGCGGAAACACCATATATTTT	CASSVQGSMSGNTIYF
NA	NA	TRBJ1-6	TRBV7-2	TGTGCCAGCAGCCCTCCGGGGGCCGGTAGTAGAAATTCACCCCTCCACTTT	CASSPPGAGSRNSPLHF
NA	NA	TRBJ1-5	TRBV19	TGTGCCAGTAGTATAATCCATAATCAGCCCCAGCATTTT	CASSIIHNQPQHF
NA	NA	TRBJ2-7	TRBV19	TGTGCCAGTAGTATTGAGGCGGGTTTTTCCTACGAGCAGTACTTC	CASSIEAGFSYEQYF
NA	NA	TRBJ2-5	TRBV5-1	TGCGCCAGCAGCTTGGATCCGAGGCTGGGAGAGACCCAGTACTTC	CASSLDPRLGETQYF
NA	NA	TRBJ2-5	TRBV4-2	TGTGCCAGCAGCCAAGACCCTAGTGGGGAGACCCAGTACTTC	CASSQDPSGETQYF
NA	TRBD1	TRBJ2-7	TRBV7-8	TGTGCCAGCAGCTTAAGGCGACAGGGGGGGCCAGATAGCTCCTACGAGCAGTACTTC	CASSLRRQGGPDSSYEQYF
NA	NA	TRBJ2-1	TRBV30	TGTGCCTGGAGTCAGGGTAGCTACAATGAGCAGTTCTTC	CAWSQGSYNEQFF
NA	NA	TRBJ2-1	TRBV10-3	TGTGCCTCCCTCCCGGACCTCCTTTCGGTAACGGAGCAGTTCTTC	CASLPDLLSVTEQFF
NA	NA	TRBJ2-7	TRBV5-6	TGTGCCAGCAGTCCGCGTCCGGTTTACGAACAGTACTTC	CASSPRPVYEQYF
NA	NA	TRBJ2-7	TRBV10-2	TGCGCCAGCAGTGAGTCGAATAAGTTCTACGAGCAGTACTTC	CASSESNKFYEQYF
NA	TRBD1	TRBJ2-7	TRBV4-3	TGCGCCAGCAGCCCCTTTTGGACAGGGGCCTACGAGCAGTACTTC	CASSPFWTGAYEQYF
few	TRBD2	TRBJ2-5	TRBV18	TGTGCCAGCTCACCCCCTGCTAGCGGGGGGGCGGAGACCCAGTACTTC	CASSPPASGGAETQYF
NA	TRBD2	TRBJ2-2	TRBV5-1	TGCGCCAGCAGCCCGCCGGGACTAGCGGGAAGGAAGAACACCGGGGAGCTGTTTTTT	CASSPPGLAGRKNTGELFF
NA	NA	TRBJ1-3	TRBV6-5	TGTGCCAGCAGTTACCAGCCCTCTGGAAACACCATATATTTT	CASSYQPSGNTIYF
NA	TRBD1	TRBJ2-7	TRBV9	TGTGCCAGCAGCGTAGCTGACAGGGGGACCTACGAGCAGTACTTC	CASSVADRGTYEQYF
NA	NA	TRBJ1-2	TRBV28	TGTGCCAGCATTTTTTATGGCTACACCTTC	CASIFYGYTF